A single sample is the source of the 26 T cell receptor beta chains below, sequenced in a study of shared clonotypes between healthy human individuals (TCRdb year 2020). The library was generated by the immunoSEQ multiplex PCR assay. TCRdb mirrors the immuneACCESS table, restricted to in-frame sequences. Some clones are absent from its copies; in checked studies, under half trace to an unresolved V gene, and the reason for the others is unknown. The sample table records under 600,000 clones; 90% to 96% of these occur just once. The ten largest clonotypes hold around 0.067% of the sample. The sample comprised naive CD4+ T cells sorted from blood. Interpreted using the paper, the cell subset or site label stands for: CD45RA+ positively selected. These receptors were taken from a woman younger than 45 in good health.

The chain joins TRBV28 to TRBJ2-2; possible D gene TRBD1, 6 bases. Germline CDR1 and CDR2: MDHEN and SYDVKM. The ends were cut back, 7 bases at V and 3 bases at J, with 12 bases in the middle. There are 14 residues in the CDR3. CDR3 nucleotide sequence: TGTGCCAGCAAAAACAGGGTAGACACCGGGGAGCTGTTTTTT. It is translated as CASKNRVDTGELFF. Full variable domain (rest looked up from reference TRBV28 and TRBJ2-2): DVKVTQSSRYLVKRTGEKVFLECVQDMDHENMFWYRQDPGLGLRLIYFSYDVKMKEKGDIPEGYSVSREKKERFSLILESASTNQTSMYLCASKNRVDTGELFFGEGSRLTVL.

This chain joins TRBV6-1 and TRBJ2-7; D not certain. Germline V lookup: CDR1 MNHNS, CDR2 SASEGT. The CDR3 is 12 amino acids. With 6 bases removed from V and 6 bases from J, the gap between germline ends came to 12 bases. This chain's CDR3 is CASSTMGSEQYF. The CDR3 DNA reads TGTGCCAGCAGCACTATGGGTAGCGAGCAGTACTTC.

This clone was picked up one time. J is TRBJ1-1 and V is TRBV28; D gene uncertain. Trimming shortened V by 10 bases and J by 1 base, and 10 bases separated the two germline ends. Looked up from germline, CDR1 is MDHEN and CDR2 is SYDVKM. The CDR3 is made up of 12 amino acids. The CDR3 reads CATSAPNTEAFF. In nucleotides, the CDR3 is TGTGCCACTAGTGCACCGAACACTGAAGCTTTCTTT. Full variable domain (remainder filled in from reference TRBV28 and TRBJ1-1): DVKVTQSSRYLVKRTGEKVFLECVQDMDHENMFWYRQDPGLGLRLIYFSYDVKMKEKGDIPEGYSVSREKKERFSLILESASTNQTSMYLCATSAPNTEAFFGQGTRLTVV.

The rearrangement uses TRBV5-6 and TRBJ2-3; 8 nucleotides agree with TRBD2. Trimming at V came to 0 bases and at J to 2 bases, leaving 11 bases not matched to a gene. The germline CDR1 and CDR2 sequences are SGHDT and YYEEEE. The CDR3 spans 18 residues. The CDR3 here is CASSLDAGGVFFTDTQYF. CDR3 nucleotides: TGTGCCAGCAGCTTGGATGCGGGAGGCGTTTTCTTCACAGATACGCAGTATTTT.

This chain links TRBV28 with TRBJ1-2; possibly TRBD1 for D (6 bases). Trimming stripped 5 bases from V and 5 bases from J, with 9 bases between. The CDR3 has 12 amino acids. Germline V gives CDR1 MDHEN, CDR2 SYDVKM. The CDR3 spells CASSDRSYGYTF. CDR3 DNA sequence: TGTGCCAGCAGTGACAGGTCTTATGGCTACACCTTC.

The chain employs TRBV5-1 and TRBJ2-3; perhaps D is TRBD1 or TRBD2 (5 bases each). Looked up from germline, CDR1 is SGHRS and CDR2 is YFSETQ. The V end lost 7 bases, the J end lost 5 bases, and 17 bases lay between the germline ends. The CDR3 totals 14 residues. The CDR3 DNA sequence: TGCGCCAGCCGGTCGGGAACAGGTCGAGATACGCAGTATTTT. Translating gives CASRSGTGRDTQYF.

V and J are TRBV6-4 and TRBJ1-4; tentatively, D is TRBD1 (5 bases). Germline CDR1 reads MRHNA; CDR2 reads SNTAGT. The CDR3 spans 14 residues. The V end lost 4 bases, the J end lost 8 bases, and 14 bases lay between the germline ends. CDR3 nucleotide sequence: TGTGCCAGCAGTGGAGGGGATCAGGGAGAAAAACTGTTTTTT. Its translation is CASSGGDQGEKLFF.

The chain recombines TRBV5-1 with TRBJ2-5, with a possible D match to TRBD1 (7 bases). V was cut by 0 bases and J by 4 bases, with 10 bases left in between. Germline assignment: CDR1 SGHRS and CDR2 YFSETQ. This CDR3 spans 14 amino acids. This CDR3 is CASSLGGTVETQYF. The CDR3 DNA reads TGCGCCAGCAGCTTGGGCGGGACAGTAGAGACCCAGTACTTC. The variable domain in full, with the rest retrieved from reference TRBV5-1 and TRBJ2-5, is KAGVTQTPRYLIKTRGQQVTLSCSPISGHRSVSWYQQTPGQGLQFLFEYFSETQRNKGNFPGRFSGRQFSNSRSEMNVSTLELGDSALYLCASSLGGTVETQYFGPGTRLLVL.

The chain employs TRBV5-1 and TRBJ2-4; D may be TRBD1 or TRBD2 (5 bases each). This CDR3 has 15 amino acids. Germline CDR1 and CDR2: SGHRS and YFSETQ. With 4 bases removed from V and 0 bases from J, the gap between germline ends came to 11 bases. CDR3 loop: CASSVGRLAKNIQYF. The CDR3 DNA sequence: TGCGCCAGCAGCGTGGGACGCTTAGCCAAAAACATTCAGTACTTC.

The chain has TRBV14 and TRBJ2-5; 13 bases line up with TRBD2. The CDR3 has 17 residues. Germline CDR1 and CDR2: SGHDN and FVKESK. J was trimmed by 6 bases and V by 1 base; bases with no gene match: 8. The DNA of the CDR3 is TGTGCCAGCAGCCAAGGGACTAGCGGGAGCTCAGTAAAGACCCAGTACTTC. Protein: CASSQGTSGSSVKTQYF.

To note about this clone: The sample contains more than one DNA sequence encoding this CDR3. The chain joins TRBV19 to TRBJ1-1; D remains unclear. This CDR3 region has 14 residues. V shed 2 bases and J shed 1 base, with 8 bases lying between them. Germline V gene data show CDR1 as LNHDA and CDR2 as SQIVND (reference sequence). The CDR3 bases are TGTGCCAGTAGTATAAGGGCGACGAACACTGAAGCTTTCTTT. This encodes CASSIRATNTEAFF.

This chain connects TRBV7-2 to TRBJ2-1; TRBD2 matches at 7 bases. This CDR3 contains 17 residues. Germline lookup yields CDR1 SGHTA and CDR2 FQGNSA. V lost 0 bases, J lost 1 base, and 6 bases stayed unmatched. The CDR3 coding sequence is TGTGCCAGCAGCTTAGCGGGAGGGCCAGAATCCTACAATGAGCAGTTCTTC. Translation gives CASSLAGGPESYNEQFF.

The V gene is TRBV2, the J gene TRBJ1-2; 10 bases agree with TRBD1. Trimming cost V 6 bases and J 4 bases; bases outside gene matches: 2. The CDR3 totals 13 residues. Germline loops: CDR1 SNHLY, CDR2 FYNNEI. CDR3 in amino acids: CASSRDRGYGYTF. The CDR3, as DNA: TGTGCCAGCAGCCGGGACAGGGGCTATGGCTACACCTTC.

The J gene is TRBJ2-7, the V gene TRBV5-1, with D possibly being TRBD2 (6 bases). The CDR3 spans 15 residues. Germline CDR1 SGHRS, CDR2 YFSETQ. Trimming cost V 0 bases and J 6 bases, with 16 bases left between them. CDR3 nucleotides: TGCGCCAGCAGCTTGGTCGTGGGCCCCGGGGGCGAGCAGTACTTC. As protein: CASSLVVGPGGEQYF.

The chain employs TRBV2 and TRBJ2-4, with unresolved D. V shed 5 bases and J shed 2 bases, with 13 bases lying between them. Per germline, CDR1 SNHLY and CDR2 FYNNEI. This CDR3 has 15 residues. The CDR3 spells CASSPTLSTKNIQYF. The CDR3 region has the DNA TGTGCCAGCAGTCCGACCCTTTCGACCAAAAACATTCAGTACTTC.

The chain is built from TRBV18 and TRBJ1-5, with unresolved D. V lost 5 bases, J lost 1 base, and 9 bases lay in between. The length of the CDR3 is 14 residues. Germline loops: CDR1 KGHSH, CDR2 LQKENI. The chain's CDR3 is CASSAALSNQPQHF. Here the CDR3 DNA reads TGTGCCAGCTCAGCGGCCCTGAGCAATCAGCCCCAGCATTTT. The variable domain in full, completed from reference TRBV18 and TRBJ1-5, reads NAGVMQNPRHLVRRRGQEARLRCSPMKGHSHVYWYRQLPEEGLKFMVYLQKENIIDESGMPKERFSAEFPKEGPSILRIQQVVRGDSAAYFCASSAALSNQPQHFGDGTRLSIL.

This chain connects TRBV5-8 to TRBJ2-7; TRBD1 is a possible D gene (6 bases). The ends were cut back, 1 base at V and 3 bases at J, with 11 bases in the middle. Germline CDR1 is SGHTS and CDR2 is YDEGEE. The CDR3 sequence is 14 residues long. The CDR3 DNA is TGTGCCAGCAGCTTGTCGTCCAGGGGCTACGAGCAGTACTTC. This gives the protein CASSLSSRGYEQYF. Supplemented by reference TRBV5-8 and TRBJ2-7, the full variable domain reads EAGVTQSPTHLIKTRGQQATLRCSPISGHTSVYWYQQALGLGLQFLLWYDEGEERNRGNFPPRFSGRQFPNYSSELNVNALELEDSALYLCASSLSSRGYEQYFGPGTRLTVT.

V is TRBV7-8 and J is TRBJ2-1, with 9 bases identical to TRBD1. Trimming removed 3 bases from V and 7 bases from J; junction bases left unmatched: 4. Per germline, CDR1 SGHVS and CDR2 FQNEAQ. The CDR3 consists of 14 residues. DNA of the CDR3: TGTGCCAGCAGCTTGGACAGGGGAGGTAATGAGCAGTTCTTC. Protein product: CASSLDRGGNEQFF.

The gene calls are TRBV28 and TRBJ2-1; D is possibly TRBD2 (5 bases). The CDR3 is made up of 14 amino acids. V lost 5 bases and J lost 4, with 12 bases in between. Germline V gene data show CDR1 as MDHEN and CDR2 as SYDVKM. This CDR3 reads CASSGEPLYNEQFF. The CDR3 coding sequence is TGTGCCAGCAGTGGGGAGCCACTTTACAATGAGCAGTTCTTC.

This chain connects TRBV30 to TRBJ2-4; TRBD2 is a possible D gene (5 bases). This CDR3 comprises 16 residues. The V end was cut by 5 bases, the J end by 2 bases, with 19 bases between. Per the germline V gene, CDR1 is GTSNPN and CDR2 is SVGIG (reference sequence). This CDR3 is CAWELKHGGPKNIQYF. The CDR3 DNA reads as TGTGCCTGGGAACTTAAACACGGAGGCCCCAAAAACATTCAGTACTTC.

The chain joins TRBV5-1 to TRBJ1-1; perhaps TRBD1 as D (5 bases). V gave up 4 bases and J gave up 5 bases, with 18 bases separating them. Germline-derived CDR1 and CDR2 are SGHRS and YFSETQ. The CDR3 has 15 amino acids. The CDR3 region has the DNA TGCGCCAGCAGCCCACATCTGCCGGGGACGACTGAAGCTTTCTTT. This translates into CASSPHLPGTTEAFF.

The V gene is TRBV7-6, the J gene TRBJ1-5; the match to TRBD1 covers 8 bases. The germline V gene encodes CDR1 SGHVS and CDR2 FNYEAQ. The CDR3 loop spans 15 amino acids. V trimming: 1 base; J trimming: 4 bases; junction bases outside the gene matches: 3. In nucleotides, the CDR3 is TGTGCCAGCAGCTTAGGGACAGGGACTAATCAGCCCCAGCATTTT. Its translation: CASSLGTGTNQPQHF.

This chain links TRBV19 with TRBJ1-1, with a tentative D call TRBD1 (6 bases). This CDR3 is 18 amino acids long. V was trimmed by 4 bases and J by 7 bases, leaving 28 bases between them. CDR1 is LNHDA and CDR2 is SQIVND in the germline V gene (reference sequence). CDR3 coding DNA: TGTGCCAGTAGTAAAGACCCGGGCCGGATTCAGGGGTTTGGTGAAGCTTTCTTT. It yields the protein CASSKDPGRIQGFGEAFF.

The chain joins TRBV11-2 to TRBJ2-7; TRBD2 agrees at 11 bases. Per germline, CDR1 SGHAT and CDR2 FQNNGV. The junction had 6 bases not matched to a gene; V was cut back by 5 bases and J by 6 bases. This CDR3 has 14 residues. CDR3 DNA: TGTGCCAGCAGCGAAATTAGCGGGAGGGGCGAGCAGTACTTC. Translation gives CASSEISGRGEQYF.

The rearrangement links TRBV27 to TRBJ1-1, with unresolved D. Trimming cost V 3 bases and J 1 base, with 6 bases left between them. The CDR3 covers 13 residues. The V gene's germline CDR1 is MNHEY and CDR2 SMNVEV (reference sequence). CDR3 protein: CASSFRKNTEAFF. The CDR3 DNA is TGTGCCAGCAGTTTCCGCAAGAACACTGAAGCTTTCTTT.

The chain couples TRBV2 to TRBJ2-3, with 12 bases aligning to TRBD2. Trimming removed 7 bases from V and 9 bases from J; junction bases left unmatched: 8. The germline V gene has CDR1 SNHLY and CDR2 FYNNEI. The CDR3 length is 14 residues. The CDR3 coding sequence is TGTGCCAGCACAGGGCTAGCGGGAGGGCAAACGCAGTATTTT. Translating it yields CASTGLAGGQTQYF. The whole variable domain, filled in from reference TRBV2 and TRBJ2-3, reads EPEVTQTPSHQVTQMGQEVILRCVPISNHLYFYWYRQILGQKVEFLVSFYNNEISEKSEIFDDQFSVERPDGSNFTLKIRSTKLEDSAMYFCASTGLAGGQTQYFGPGTRLTVL.